Below, 20 T cell receptor beta chains from the same sample are listed, as sequenced in a study of radiotherapy plus CTLA-4 blockade in lung cancer. TCRdb keeps only in-frame clones here, not all; method: immunoSEQ multiplex PCR. The sample lists more than 90,000 clones; approximately 84% were seen once. The sequencing here drew on peripheral blood, taken from a patient treated with radiotherapy plus ipilimumab. The receptors come from a human donor with non-small cell lung cancer who had a partial response to radiotherapy plus ipilimumab.

This clone was observed a single time. The CDR3 region has the DNA TGTGCCACCAGCAGAGATCGGTCCAGGGGCGCTGAAGCTTTCTTT. Its translation is CATSRDRSRGAEAFF. The V call is TRBV15, the J call TRBJ1-1; possible D gene TRBD1, 6 bases. CDR3 length: 15 amino acids. V was pared by 0 bases and J by 6 bases, with 14 bases between. Germline V gene sequence: CDR1 LNHNV, CDR2 YYDKDF (reference sequence).

This rearrangement joins TRBV30 to TRBJ1-2; D gene unclear. CDR1 and CDR2 (germline): GTSNPN, SVGIG (reference sequence). This CDR3 contains 12 residues. The germline V and J ends were trimmed by 0 bases and 6 bases, with 8 bases remaining between them. The CDR3 DNA reads TGTGCCTGGAGTGTGACACTTGATGGCTACACCTTC. Residues: CAWSVTLDGYTF.

This chain joins TRBV9 and TRBJ2-1, with TRBD2 identical over 9 bases. The V gene end was trimmed by 2 bases and the J gene end by 9 bases; junction bases not matched to a gene: 3. Germline V gives CDR1 SGDLS, CDR2 YYNGEE. The CDR3 spans 13 residues. In DNA form, the CDR3 reads TGTGCCAGCAGCGTGATAGCGGGAGTTGAGCAGTTCTTC. It encodes CASSVIAGVEQFF.

This chain joins TRBV2 and TRBJ1-1, with 8 positions matching TRBD1. In germline, CDR1 is SNHLY, CDR2 FYNNEI. The length of the CDR3 is 13 residues. With 5 bases clipped from V and 6 bases from J, the junction kept 5 bases outside the gene matches. The CDR3 DNA sequence: TGTGCCAGCAGTTGGACAGGGCCATCTGAAGCTTTCTTT. Translated: CASSWTGPSEAFF.

CDR3 region: CASSQKKSVGTGDSYEQYV. The CDR3 coding sequence is TGTGCCAGCAGCCAAAAGAAGAGTGTAGGGACAGGCGACTCCTACGAGCAGTACGTC. The chain joins TRBV14 to TRBJ2-7; TRBD1 matches at 8 bases. The V segment lost 2 bases and the J segment 0 bases; nucleotides outside the gene matches: 15. The CDR3 consists of 19 residues. CDR1 SGHDN and CDR2 FVKESK come from the germline V gene.

The genes are TRBV27 and TRBJ2-1, with 8 bases that match TRBD1. The CDR3 is 18 residues long. The V gene end was trimmed by 7 bases and the J gene end by 6 bases; junction bases not matched to a gene: 20. CDR1 is MNHEY and CDR2 is SMNVEV in the germline V gene (reference sequence). Here the CDR3 DNA reads TGTGCCAGCAAATTTGGGGTAGTCGCAGGGGGCTCGATCAATGAGCAGTTCTTC. It yields the protein CASKFGVVAGGSINEQFF.

The chain links TRBV6-6 to TRBJ1-3; perhaps TRBD1 as D (6 bases). The CDR3 totals 16 residues. V lost 4 bases and J lost 0, with 13 bases in between. Per germline, CDR1 MNHNY and CDR2 SVGAGI (reference sequence). The CDR3 DNA reads TGTGCCAGCAGTTCCCCTGGACAGCACTCTGGAAACACCATATATTTT. It codes for CASSSPGQHSGNTIYF.

The chain joins TRBV5-4 to TRBJ1-1; D unresolved. Deletions cut 0 bases from V and 7 bases from J, with 7 bases between. The CDR3 extends over 12 amino acids. The germline gives CDR1 SGHNT, CDR2 YYREEE (reference sequence). CDR3 loop: CASSLAQNEAFF. DNA of the CDR3: TGTGCCAGCAGCTTGGCCCAGAATGAAGCTTTCTTT. Full variable domain (outside the CDR3, taken from reference TRBV5-4 and TRBJ1-1): ETGVTQSPTHLIKTRGQQVTLRCSSQSGHNTVSWYQQALGQGPQFIFQYYREEENGRGNFPPRFSGLQFPNYSSELNVNALELDDSALYLCASSLAQNEAFFGQGTRLTVV.

The chain joins TRBV11-2 to TRBJ2-7; possible D gene TRBD1, 5 bases. V was shortened by 3 bases and J by 2 bases, with 8 bases between the two germline ends. The germline V gene has CDR1 SGHAT and CDR2 FQNNGV. CDR3 size: 13 residues. The CDR3 DNA reads as TGTGCCAGCAGCTTCCAGGGTACCTACGAGCAGTACTTC. This codes for CASSFQGTYEQYF. Variable domain in full (rest from reference TRBV11-2 and TRBJ2-7): EAGVAQSPRYKIIEKRQSVAFWCNPISGHATLYWYQQILGQGPKLLIQFQNNGVVDDSQLPKDRFSAERLKGVDSTLKIQPAKLEDSAVYLCASSFQGTYEQYFGPGTRLTVT.

This chain joins TRBV28 and TRBJ1-3; 8 bases fit TRBD1. V was pared by 3 bases and J by 0 bases, with 4 bases of the junction left unmatched. This CDR3 has 16 residues. Per the germline V gene, CDR1 is MDHEN and CDR2 is SYDVKM. The CDR3: CASSLAGQASGNTIYF. In DNA form, the CDR3 reads TGTGCCAGCAGTTTGGCGGGACAGGCCTCTGGAAACACCATATATTTT. Filled out from reference TRBV28 and TRBJ1-3, the complete variable domain reads DVKVTQSSRYLVKRTGEKVFLECVQDMDHENMFWYRQDPGLGLRLIYFSYDVKMKEKGDIPEGYSVSREKKERFSLILESASTNQTSMYLCASSLAGQASGNTIYFGEGSWLTVV.

The chain carries TRBV28 and TRBJ2-7, with D possibly being TRBD1 (7 bases). Per germline, CDR1 MDHEN and CDR2 SYDVKM. CDR3 length equals 15 residues. V was pared by 5 bases and J by 3 bases, with 17 bases between. CDR3 amino acids: CASSGGTEGVYEQYV. CDR3 DNA: TGTGCCAGCAGTGGGGGGACAGAGGGGGTCTACGAGCAGTACGTC.

This clone was detected once. This chain connects TRBV10-3 to TRBJ1-5; D ambiguous. The CDR3 contains 16 residues. Trimming cost V 1 base and J 0 bases, with 10 bases left between them. CDR1 is ENHRY and CDR2 is SYGVKD in the germline V gene. The CDR3 is CAISEYEAFSNQPQHF. The DNA of the CDR3 is TGTGCCATCAGTGAGTACGAGGCCTTTAGCAATCAGCCCCAGCATTTT.

The chain is built from TRBV5-1 and TRBJ2-2; TRBD2 aligns across 8 bases. CDR1 and CDR2 from the germline V gene are SGHRS and YFSETQ. This CDR3 has 15 amino acids. V shed 3 bases and J 5 bases; nucleotides not matched to a gene: 6. The CDR3 is CASSSSSGLTGELFF. The DNA for the CDR3 is TGCGCCAGCAGCTCTTCTAGCGGGCTAACCGGGGAGCTGTTTTTT.

This clone was seen only a few times. The V call is TRBV21-1, the J call TRBJ2-7; TRBD2, the table's D call, was not compared with the DNA. TRBV21-1 has pseudogene status. CDR3 size: 15 residues. Here the CDR3 reads CASSKEKAAAYEQYV. CDR3 bases: TGTGCCAGCAGCAAAGAAAAGGCTGCGGCCTACGAGCAGTACGTC.

J is TRBJ1-2 and V is TRBV6-1; no clear D. Trimming pared 6 bases from V and 1 base from J, leaving 9 bases between. This CDR3 region has 13 residues. The germline gives CDR1 MNHNS, CDR2 SASEGT. CDR3 in DNA: TGTGCCAGCAGCCCAGGATTTAACTATGGCTACACCTTC. This sequence encodes CASSPGFNYGYTF.

The J gene is TRBJ2-7, the V gene TRBV27; 8 bases line up with TRBD2. V lost 4 bases and J lost 3; bases outside the gene matches: 11. CDR3 length: 16 residues. Germline V gives CDR1 MNHEY, CDR2 SMNVEV (reference sequence). CDR3 DNA: TGTGCCAGCAGTTACCCGGGACTAGTATCCCGCTACGAGCAGTACGTC. It yields the protein CASSYPGLVSRYEQYV.

This clone was seen a few times. The rearrangement links TRBV10-3 to TRBJ2-1, with 8 bases fitting TRBD2. With V trimmed by 4 bases and J by 8 bases, 4 bases remained unmatched. Looked up from germline, CDR1 is ENHRY and CDR2 is SYGVKD. The CDR3 extends over 13 amino acids. This CDR3 reads CAISGRGDDEQFF. CDR3 sequence (DNA): TGTGCCATCAGTGGGCGGGGGGACGATGAGCAGTTCTTC.

The chain has TRBV7-9 and TRBJ2-7; D is perhaps TRBD2 (5 bases). Germline lookup yields CDR1 SEHNR and CDR2 FQNEAQ (reference sequence). The V gene lost 5 bases and the J gene lost 3 bases, with 17 bases spanning the gap. This CDR3 has 15 residues. This CDR3 is CASSAPEGALYEQYF. CDR3 sequence (DNA): TGTGCCAGCAGCGCCCCTGAGGGAGCCCTCTACGAGCAGTACTTC.

The rearrangement joins TRBV5-1 to TRBJ2-7; possibly TRBD1 for D (5 bases). The CDR3 length is 15 residues. Trimming pared 0 bases from V and 0 bases from J, leaving 10 bases between. Germline V gene sequence: CDR1 SGHRS, CDR2 YFSETQ. CDR3 DNA sequence: TGCGCCAGCAGCTTGGGTCCCCAGGGCTCCTACGAGCAGTACTTC. It translates to CASSLGPQGSYEQYF.

The J gene is TRBJ1-5, the V gene TRBV7-9; weak D call: TRBD1 (5 bases). CDR3 size: 14 residues. From germline, CDR1 is SEHNR and CDR2 FQNEAQ (reference sequence). Trimming cost V 5 bases and J 6 bases, with 14 bases left between them. CDR3 nucleotides: TGTGCCAGCAGCCCATCCGGAGGGACTCAGCCCCAGCATTTT. It translates to CASSPSGGTQPQHF. Together with reference TRBV7-9 and TRBJ1-5, the CDR3 gives the full variable domain: DTGVSQNPRHKITKRGQNVTFRCDPISEHNRLYWYRQTLGQGPEFLTYFQNEAQLEKSRLLSDRFSAERPKGSFSTLEIQRTEQGDSAMYLCASSPSGGTQPQHFGDGTRLSIL.